The rows below give T cell receptor beta chains drawn from one sample of a study of T-cell memory formation after mild COVID-19. In TCRdb, the 5' RACE reads were re-called with MiXCR into one record per CDR3 protein. Altogether hundreds of thousands of distinct CDR3 sequences are present, about 20% being singletons, with the ten largest covering around 8.4%. Material for sequencing was PBMCs or a T cell subset sorted from them (not recorded which). The receptors originated from an adult woman who had mild COVID-19 (a few samples of this study predate the infection). Cell type and time point are not known. The CDR3 runs from the conserved cysteine through the conserved F or W. D genes are given only for firm matches. Size tells how often a clone was seen (once, few, many) or the class of an expanded clone, and some rows leave it out.

-	TRBV25-1	TRBJ2-3	-	TGTGCCAGCAGTTTAGGGTATGATACGCAGTATTTT	CASSLGYDTQYF
-	TRBV7-9	TRBJ2-2	-	TGTGCCAGCAGCTTTGACGGGCGGGACACCGGGGAGCTGTTTTTT	CASSFDGRDTGELFF
-	TRBV25-1	TRBJ1-1	TRBD1	TGTGCCAGCAGGACAGGGGGGTACACTGAAGCTTTCTTT	CASRTGGYTEAFF
few	TRBV4-2	TRBJ1-2	-	TGTGCCAGCAGCCAAGAAGGGGGACGGGGCTACACCTTC	CASSQEGGRGYTF
few	TRBV6-1	TRBJ1-6	TRBD1	TGTGCCAGCGGGACAGGAATGAATTCACCCCTCCACTTT	CASGTGMNSPLHF
few	TRBV29-1	TRBJ2-3	TRBD2	TGCAGCGTTGTGGGTTACGGGACTAGCGGTACAGATACGCAGTATTTT	CSVVGYGTSGTDTQYF
-	TRBV11-2	TRBJ2-1	TRBD2	TGTGCCAGCAGCGGACTAGCGGGAGGGCCGTTCTTC	CASSGLAGGPFF
-	TRBV5-1	TRBJ2-7	TRBD1	TGCGCCAGCAGCTTGGAGAGGACAGGATCAGCCTACGAGCAGTACTTC	CASSLERTGSAYEQYF
-	TRBV30	TRBJ1-1	-	TGTGCCTGGAGTGGGGACACCCCGAGCGCTGAAGCTTTCTTT	CAWSGDTPSAEAFF
few	TRBV5-1	TRBJ2-1	-	TGCGCCAGCAGCTTGGTTCCAGGGTCGAACAATGAGCAGTTCTTC	CASSLVPGSNNEQFF
few	TRBV7-9	TRBJ1-1	TRBD1	TGTGCCAGCACCTACAGGGGGAACACTGAAGCTTTCTTT	CASTYRGNTEAFF
-	TRBV9	TRBJ1-1	-	TGTGCCAGCAGCGTAGAAGGCGAAGAAGCTTTCTTT	CASSVEGEEAFF
-	TRBV5-1	TRBJ1-1	TRBD1	TGCGCCAGCAGCCTTGGACAGGGCCTATCTGAAGCTTTCTTT	CASSLGQGLSEAFF
few	TRBV7-2	TRBJ2-7	TRBD1	TGTGCCAGCAGCTTCAGACAGGGGGCGTACGAGCAGTACTTC	CASSFRQGAYEQYF
few	TRBV20-1	TRBJ2-3	-	TGCAGTGCTAGTTGGCTAGGCACAGATACGCAGTATTTT	CSASWLGTDTQYF
-	TRBV5-6	TRBJ1-2	-	TGTGCCAGCAGCTCCCCATCCTGGTCCGTTAACGCTGGCTACACCTTC	CASSSPSWSVNAGYTF